This record looks at one T cell receptor beta chain sequence and its context. No antigen is known for it. Sequencing was performed with immunoSEQ multiplex PCR; in TCRdb, only in-frame clones are kept and a portion is missing. The sample records about 36,000 clones, approximately 87% being singletons. Trimming removed 6 bases at V and 8 bases at J, with 19 bases between. Per germline, CDR1 MNHNS and CDR2 SASEGT. The CDR3 runs 14 residues. This entry comes from a study of pediatric ulcerative colitis. General observations from the study: Blood samples from a couple of patients yielded substantially fewer templates and were excluded from blood-rectal overlap analysis.

This chain joins TRBV6-1 and TRBJ1-1; no firm D call. Sample: blood. This TCR was sampled from a girl aged 10 to 17 with moderate ulcerative colitis. The CDR3, as DNA: TGTGCCAGCAGGGATGGGAGACGGCGGCCCGAAGCTTTCTTT. This translates into CASRDGRRRPEAFF.